This TCR beta chain was observed in a study of blood T cells in healthy people across ages. In germline, CDR1 is LGHDT, CDR2 YNNKEL (reference sequence). The CDR3 extends over 15 amino acids. Trimming took 4 bases from V and 4 from J; bases not matched to a gene: 6. A J-beta primer mix and a sample-barcoded 5' primer were used in a second PCR of roughly 6 to 11 cycles. TCRdb redid the calling of the 5' RACE reads with MiXCR, one entry per CDR3 protein. The table shows just over 800,000 distinct CDR3 sequences, with around 68% occurring only once. This chain connects TRBV3-1 to TRBJ2-4; 8 positions agree with TRBD1. The source is a man aged 25 to 45 in good health. Sequencing input: blood. This CDR3 reads CASSREQGAKNIQYF. CDR3 in DNA: TGTGCCAGCAGCCGTGAGCAGGGGGCAAAAAACATTCAGTACTTC.